The clone carrying this T cell receptor (beta chain) came up a few times. Antigen: not known. This CDR3 region has 14 residues. The germline gives CDR1 MNHNS, CDR2 SASEGT. J lost 5 bases, V lost 6 bases, and 8 bases had no gene match. The data derive from a study of blood T cells in healthy people across ages. Study-wide results and limits: A greater number of naive CD4+ cells and higher diversity distinguished long-lived donors from aged donors. Percentage of naive T cells showed a strong correlation with TCR beta diversity.

Using a J-beta primer mix together with a sample-barcoded 5' primer, a second PCR was run for roughly 6 to 11 cycles. TCRdb reprocessed the 5' RACE reads with MiXCR, giving one entry per CDR3 protein. This sample has about 1.5 million distinct CDR3 sequences; about 43% occur once, and the top ten carry 6.5% to 10%. The material sequenced was blood. The chain uses TRBV6-1 and TRBJ1-1; 8 bases match TRBD1. The sequence was obtained from a woman under 30 in good health. In nucleotides, the CDR3 is TGTGCCAGCAGGTGGACAGGGAGGGAAACTGAAGCTTTCTTT. Residues: CASRWTGRETEAFF.